This TCR beta chain was captured by sequencing in a study of tumor T cells in aggressive B-cell lymphoma. V was clipped by 1 base and J by 2 bases, with 9 bases between them. The CDR3 runs to 14 residues. The germline CDR1 and CDR2 sequences are SGHVS and FQNEAQ. The method was immunoSEQ multiplex PCR; TCRdb's version includes in-frame clones alone and lacks a portion of them. The sample lists around 5,000 clones, around 89% occurring once. Material for sequencing was tumor tissue. V is TRBV7-8 and J is TRBJ2-7; TRBD1 is a possible D gene (6 bases). The clonotype was recovered from an adult with diffuse large B cell lymphoma. CDR3 sequence: CASSLGDKTYEQYF. For the CDR3, the DNA is TGTGCCAGCAGCTTAGGGGACAAAACCTACGAGCAGTACTTC.